A single sample gave rise to the 25 T cell receptor beta chains below, sequenced in a study of T cells after yellow fever vaccination. MiXCR, run by TCRdb on the 5' RACE reads, gives a single entry per CDR3 protein. This table holds a few hundred thousand distinct CDR3 sequences, about 19% found once. The material sequenced was PBMCs, taken before the yellow fever booster vaccination. The receptor source for this set is a man younger than 35 who received the YFV17D yellow fever vaccine.

The rearrangement joins TRBV20-1 to TRBJ2-3; TRBD2 matches at 10 bases. CDR3 size: 13 residues. V gave up 6 bases and J gave up 5 bases; unmatched junction bases: 5. CDR1 DFQATT and CDR2 SNEGSKA come from the germline V gene (reference sequence). The CDR3: CSAKRGGIDTQYF. The CDR3 region has the DNA TGCAGTGCCAAGCGGGGGGGCATAGATACGCAGTATTTT.

CDR3 sequence: CSATIAGGETQYF. The CDR3 DNA reads TGCAGTGCTACAATAGCGGGGGGGGAGACCCAGTACTTC. The chain is built from TRBV20-1 and TRBJ2-5; 11 nucleotides align to TRBD2. Per the germline V gene, CDR1 is DFQATT and CDR2 is SNEGSKA (reference sequence). The CDR3 contains 13 residues. J was trimmed by 5 bases and V by 4 bases; bases with no gene match: 3.

This clonotype was counted only a few times. The chain is built from TRBV27 and TRBJ2-7, with D hard to call. V was clipped by 1 base and J by 1 base, with 11 bases between them. CDR1 is MNHEY, CDR2 SMNVEV, per germline (reference sequence). The CDR3 runs to 15 residues. The CDR3 loop reads CASSLLARRSYEQYF. The CDR3 DNA is TGTGCCAGCAGTTTATTGGCCAGGAGATCCTACGAGCAGTACTTC.

The chain has TRBV6-5 and TRBJ1-6; D gene ambiguous. The CDR3 contains 15 residues. The germline V and J ends were trimmed by 5 bases and 6 bases, with 14 bases remaining between them. Germline V gene lookup returns CDR1 MNHEY and CDR2 SVGAGI. CDR3 sequence: CASSRGSQRNSPLHF. DNA of the CDR3: TGTGCCAGCAGTCGAGGCAGCCAGCGTAATTCACCCCTCCACTTT.

In its sample, this clonotype was seen a few times. The chain couples TRBV6-2 or TRBV6-3 to TRBJ1-5, with D maybe TRBD1 (6 bases). Trimming cost V 5 bases and J 3 bases, with 11 bases left between them. There are 14 residues in the CDR3. Per the germline V gene, CDR1 is MNHEY and CDR2 is SVGEGT. The CDR3 DNA reads as TGTGCCAGCAGTCCATCGGGGGCCAATCAGCCCCAGCATTTT. It yields the protein CASSPSGANQPQHF.

The rearrangement links TRBV20-1 to TRBJ2-5; the D is unclear. The V gene lost 5 bases and the J gene lost 0 bases, with 10 bases spanning the gap. Looked up from germline, CDR1 is DFQATT and CDR2 is SNEGSKA (reference sequence). The CDR3 consists of 13 residues. The CDR3 DNA sequence: TGCAGTGCTCCCGCGGTGTACCAAGAGACCCAGTACTTC. It encodes CSAPAVYQETQYF.

This clonotype was detected a few times. The chain recombines TRBV6-2 or TRBV6-3 with TRBJ2-7; the match to TRBD2 covers 10 bases. V shed 2 bases, J shed 6 bases, and the junction held 7 bases outside the gene matches. CDR3 length equals 15 residues. In germline, CDR1 is MNHEY, CDR2 SVGEGT. Written as DNA, the CDR3 is TGTGCCAGCAGTTACGCCCTAGCGGGGGTTGTCGAGCAGTACTTC. As protein: CASSYALAGVVEQYF.

Note on this clonotype: With a much larger clone just one base away, this may be a read error. No conserved phenylalanine or tryptophan is present at the end of the CDR3, so a read error is the likely explanation. This chain connects TRBV7-9 to TRBJ1-2; D gene unclear. Per germline, CDR1 SEHNR and CDR2 FQNEAQ (reference sequence). Trimming shortened V by 6 bases and J by 8 bases, and 7 bases separated the two germline ends. This CDR3 spans 10 amino acids. The CDR3 DNA sequence: TGTGCCAGCAGTTCCCGGGGCTACACCTTG. The encoded protein is CASSSRGYTL.

This chain connects TRBV9 to TRBJ2-3; no clear D gene. The length of the CDR3 is 14 residues. Trimming took off 4 bases at V and 7 bases at J, with 16 bases between the two ends. The germline V gene encodes CDR1 SGDLS and CDR2 YYNGEE. The CDR3 spells CASSPLDVVNTQYF. CDR3 bases: TGTGCCAGCAGCCCTTTGGATGTAGTAAATACGCAGTATTTT.

V gene TRBV6-5 combines with J gene TRBJ2-7, with D maybe TRBD1 (5 bases). CDR3 length: 14 residues. The germline V gene encodes CDR1 MNHEY and CDR2 SVGAGI. The ends were cut back, 5 bases at V and 5 bases at J, with 16 bases in the middle. The CDR3 nucleotides are TGTGCCAGCAGTCCCCTTGCAGGGATCAACGAGCAGTACGTC. Encoded protein: CASSPLAGINEQYV.

This clonotype has only a few counts. This chain connects TRBV5-1 to TRBJ2-3; no clear D gene. There are 17 residues in the CDR3. V gave up 3 bases and J gave up 2 bases, with 19 bases separating them. Looked up from germline, CDR1 is SGHRS and CDR2 is YFSETQ. CDR3 region: CASSSGRPSSTTDTQYF. CDR3 nucleotides: TGCGCCAGCAGCTCCGGACGACCCAGCAGTACCACAGATACGCAGTATTTT.

This clonotype has a handful of counts. The rearrangement uses TRBV27 and TRBJ2-5; 7 bases are a match to TRBD2. The CDR3 runs to 13 residues. J was trimmed by 5 bases and V by 6 bases; bases with no gene match: 6. Germline V gene data show CDR1 as MNHEY and CDR2 as SMNVEV (reference sequence). The CDR3 coding sequence is TGTGCCAGCAGGCAACTAGCGAGGGAGACCCAGTACTTC. Its protein product is CASRQLARETQYF.

V usage is TRBV9 and J usage is TRBJ2-3; D unclear. V lost 2 bases and J lost 2, with 3 bases in between. Germline V gene sequence: CDR1 SGDLS, CDR2 YYNGEE. This CDR3 has 12 amino acids. In nucleotides, the CDR3 is TGTGCCAGCAGCGTGTTCACAGATACGCAGTATTTT. It specifies CASSVFTDTQYF. Full variable domain (remainder filled in from reference TRBV9 and TRBJ2-3): DSGVTQTPKHLITATGQRVTLRCSPRSGDLSVYWYQQSLDQGLQFLIQYYNGEERAKGNILERFSAQQFPDLHSELNLSSLELGDSALYFCASSVFTDTQYFGPGTRLTVL.

This clonotype was counted many times. The chain combines TRBV12-3 or TRBV12-4 with TRBJ2-7; no clear D gene. The CDR3 covers 11 residues. Deletions cut 10 bases from V and 3 bases from J, with 10 bases between. The CDR3 loop reads CATGRLYEQYF. The CDR3 DNA reads TGTGCCACAGGACGACTCTACGAGCAGTACTTC.

This clonotype showed up just a few times. The chain is built from TRBV18 and TRBJ2-2; maybe TRBD1 (5 bases). V lost 2 bases and J lost 6, with 7 bases in between. CDR1 KGHSH and CDR2 LQKENI come from the germline V gene. The CDR3 length is 13 residues. CDR3 in amino acids: CASSPMGPGELFF. The CDR3 DNA reads TGTGCCAGCTCACCAATGGGGCCCGGGGAGCTGTTTTTT.

V and J are TRBV6-2 or TRBV6-3 and TRBJ1-1, with 7 bases identical to TRBD1. J gave up 3 bases and V 2 bases, and 3 bases lay outside the gene matches. The CDR3 totals 14 residues. Germline V CDR1 and CDR2: MNHEY, SVGEGT. The CDR3 nucleotides read TGTGCCAGCAGTTACCGGACAGGAGACACTGAAGCTTTCTTT. It translates to CASSYRTGDTEAFF.

This clonotype appeared many times. The chain is built from TRBV4-3 and TRBJ2-4, with D unclear. The CDR3 consists of 16 residues. V was trimmed by 0 bases and J by 3 bases, leaving 12 bases between them. Germline V CDR1 and CDR2: LGHNA, YSLEER. Written as DNA, the CDR3 is TGCGCCAGCAGCCAAGATCCTGACGGTAGCAAAAACATTCAGTACTTC. Protein product: CASSQDPDGSKNIQYF.

This clonotype was found a few times. J is TRBJ2-5 and V is TRBV7-6; D unclear. V was pared by 0 bases and J by 7 bases, with 12 bases between. The CDR3 is 14 residues long. Germline lookup yields CDR1 SGHVS and CDR2 FNYEAQ. Here the CDR3 DNA reads TGTGCCAGCAGCTTAGCCAGTGCCCGGGTGACCCAGTACTTC. It specifies CASSLASARVTQYF.

This clonotype was counted between two and nine times. The chain is built from TRBV6-2 or TRBV6-3 and TRBJ1-5; D not certain. V was cut by 11 bases and J by 1 base, with 12 bases left in between. The CDR3 has 13 amino acids. CDR1 and CDR2 from the germline V gene are MNHEY and SVGEGT. In DNA form, the CDR3 reads TGTGCCGTGGCGGGTCAAAGCAATCAGCCCCAGCATTTT. Its protein product is CAVAGQSNQPQHF.

This chain joins TRBV20-1 and TRBJ2-5; D possibly corresponds to TRBD2 (7 bases). Germline lookup yields CDR1 DFQATT and CDR2 SNEGSKA (reference sequence). The CDR3 extends over 14 amino acids. V was trimmed by 3 bases and J by 7 bases, leaving 18 bases between them. CDR3 sequence: CSASLGGGPGTQYF. The DNA of the CDR3 is TGCAGTGCTAGTTTAGGGGGGGGGCCCGGGACCCAGTACTTC.

The chain employs TRBV6-4 and TRBJ1-1; D might be TRBD1 (5 bases). Germline CDR1 MRHNA, CDR2 SNTAGT. Trimming stripped 4 bases from V and 3 bases from J, with 9 bases between. The CDR3 sequence is 13 residues long. The CDR3 sequence: CASSARGYTEAFF. CDR3 coding DNA: TGTGCCAGCAGTGCTCGGGGGTACACTGAAGCTTTCTTT.

The V gene is TRBV19, the J gene TRBJ2-6; 7 bases are a match to TRBD1. V shed 8 bases and J 0 bases; nucleotides not matched to a gene: 7. The CDR3 consists of 16 residues. Germline V CDR1 and CDR2: LNHDA, SQIVND (reference sequence). In DNA, the CDR3 is TGTGCCAGTTCGACAGGGAGATACTCTGGGGCCAACGTCCTGACTTTC. Protein: CASSTGRYSGANVLTF.

The V gene is TRBV5-1, the J gene TRBJ1-1; no definite D call. Germline V gives CDR1 SGHRS, CDR2 YFSETQ. V was shortened by 1 base and J by 1 base, with 11 bases between the two germline ends. The CDR3 totals 15 residues. CDR3 sequence reads: CASSLSSGPNTEAFF. CDR3 in DNA: TGCGCCAGCAGCTTGAGTTCCGGCCCGAACACTGAAGCTTTCTTT. The variable domain in full, with the rest retrieved from reference TRBV5-1 and TRBJ1-1, is KAGVTQTPRYLIKTRGQQVTLSCSPISGHRSVSWYQQTPGQGLQFLFEYFSETQRNKGNFPGRFSGRQFSNSRSEMNVSTLELGDSALYLCASSLSSGPNTEAFFGQGTRLTVV.

This clonotype was found a few times. The DNA of the CDR3 is TGCGCCAGCAGCTCCGGGACAGGGGGTACCGGGGAGCTGTTTTTT. As protein: CASSSGTGGTGELFF. V gene TRBV5-1 combines with J gene TRBJ2-2; 11 bases line up with TRBD1. The CDR3 covers 15 residues. Unmatched junction bases numbered 3, after V lost 3 bases and J lost 5 bases. Germline values: CDR1 SGHRS, CDR2 YFSETQ.

This clonotype was counted at least ten times. The genes are TRBV7-2 and TRBJ1-4, with D hard to call. The V gene lost 5 bases and the J gene lost 2 bases, with 15 bases spanning the gap. Germline V gene data show CDR1 as SGHTA and CDR2 as FQGNSA. The CDR3 is 16 residues long. CDR3 sequence (DNA): TGTGCCAGCAGCCAAGCCCCGAAGACCACTAATGAAAAACTGTTTTTT. Amino acid sequence: CASSQAPKTTNEKLFF. The full variable domain, its missing parts supplied by reference TRBV7-2 and TRBJ1-4, is GAGVSQSPSNKVTEKGKDVELRCDPISGHTALYWYRQSLGQGLEFLIYFQGNSAPDKSGLPSDRFSAERTGGSVSTLTIQRTQQEDSAVYLCASSQAPKTTNEKLFFGSGTQLSVL.